Listed below are T cell receptor beta chains from one sample, sequenced in a study of T cells in Graves' hyperthyroidism and ophthalmopathy. Using its own MiXCR run on the multiplex PCR reads, TCRdb lists one record per CDR3 protein. Seen here are about 350,000 distinct CDR3 sequences, 13% to 15% observed once, and the top ten hold roughly 19%. The sample comprised blood. Every receptor here comes from an older woman with Graves' ophthalmopathy. Both conserved end residues are part of each CDR3. A D gene is named only where the DNA matches it firmly. Size is omitted from some rows. Given values are once, few, many or a class for expanded clones.

D gene,J gene,clone size,V gene,CDR3 protein,CDR3 DNA
-,TRBJ1-3,few,TRBV7-6,CASSSPGSSGNTIYF,TGTGCCAGCAGCTCCCCAGGCAGCTCTGGAAACACCATATATTTT
TRBD2,TRBJ2-7,many,TRBV5-1,CASSLPGTSGAREQYF,TGCGCCAGCAGCTTGCCCGGGACTAGCGGAGCACGGGAGCAGTACTTC
-,TRBJ2-7,many,TRBV12-3/TRBV12-4,CASGRGYEQYF,TGTGCCAGCGGACGGGGGTACGAGCAGTACTTC
-,TRBJ2-7,many,TRBV11-2,CASSPPERPPGAEQYF,TGTGCCAGCAGCCCCCCCGAGCGGCCCCCTGGGGCCGAGCAGTACTTC
-,TRBJ2-2,many,TRBV7-9,CASSFPGINAGELFF,TGTGCCAGCAGCTTTCCCGGGATTAACGCCGGGGAGCTGTTTTTT
-,TRBJ2-7,many,TRBV5-1,CASSLAARYEQYF,TGCGCCAGCAGCTTGGCCGCTAGATACGAGCAGTACTTC
-,TRBJ1-5,many,TRBV12-3/TRBV12-4,CASSLATAQPQHF,TGTGCCAGCAGTTTGGCCACAGCTCAGCCCCAGCATTTT
-,TRBJ1-3,-,TRBV5-1,CASSLAAGPSSGNTIYF,TGCGCCAGCAGCTTGGCCGCAGGTCCCAGCTCTGGAAACACCATATATTTT
-,TRBJ2-3,few,TRBV12-3/TRBV12-4,CASRTYPDTQYF,TGTGCCAGCAGAACATACCCAGATACGCAGTATTTT
-,TRBJ1-1,many,TRBV28,CASSLRVGYTEAFF,TGTGCCAGCAGCTTACGGGTTGGCTACACTGAAGCTTTCTTT
-,TRBJ2-4,many,TRBV5-1,CASKPTDLRNIQYF,TGCGCCAGCAAACCTACAGACCTTAGAAACATTCAGTACTTC
-,TRBJ2-7,many,TRBV20-1,CSARATGAEQYF,TGCAGTGCTAGGGCTACGGGTGCCGAGCAGTACTTC
TRBD1,TRBJ2-7,many,TRBV24-1,CATSLPGDRAHEQYF,TGTGCCACCAGCTTACCCGGGGACAGGGCTCACGAGCAGTACTTC
TRBD2,TRBJ2-1,many,TRBV20-1,CSAPRGLAGVDEQFF,TGCAGTGCTCCCCGGGGACTAGCGGGAGTGGATGAGCAGTTCTTC
-,TRBJ2-1,few,TRBV5-5,CASSLGTPEQFF,TGTGCCAGCAGCCTGGGGACACCAGAGCAGTTCTTC
TRBD2,TRBJ2-5,few,TRBV5-1,CASRTGTSGLYQETQYF,TGCGCCAGCAGAACCGGGACTAGCGGGCTGTACCAAGAGACCCAGTACTTC
TRBD1,TRBJ2-5,-,TRBV30,CAWSSTGGQETQYF,TGTGCCTGGAGCTCCACAGGGGGCCAAGAGACCCAGTACTTC